The 13 T cell receptor delta chains reported below all come from one sample, sequenced in a study of γδ T cells in repeated Plasmodium falciparum infection (dated by TCRdb to the early 2020s). Library preparation was by multiplex PCR. The listed sequencing device is Illumina MiSeq. For TCRdb, the public reads were processed anew by CATT, and duplicate DNA sequences were folded into one row. The sample table holds about 57,000 delta-chain clones, of which approximately 1.7% were seen once. The top ten hold 15% of the sample. Vgamma9/Vdelta2+ and Vdelta2-negative gammadelta T cell populations were flow-sorted from peripheral blood mononuclear cells for bulk TCR repertoire analysis. The sequencing input was gamma-delta T cells from blood. These receptors came from a pool of human donors (malaria-infected and uninfected, not separated).

The chain links TRDV2 to TRDJ1; TRDD3 aligns across 9 bases. TCRdb does not report a J gene; here it was assigned by matching the DNA to germline references. Germline assignment: CDR1 GEAIGNYY and CDR2 EKD. V dropped 9 bases and J dropped 0; count of bases not matched to a gene: 10. This CDR3 is 15 amino acids long. The CDR3 sequence: CATLLGDPYTDKLIF. In nucleotides, the CDR3 is TGTGCCACCTTACTGGGGGACCCATACACCGATAAACTCATCTTT.

Note on this clone: The mismatch at residue 11 between this DNA's translation and the TCRdb protein of a much larger clone likely reflects a read error; the protein shown is translated from the DNA. The chain employs TRDV1 and TRDJ1, with TRDD3 matching over 8 bases. The J gene, absent from TCRdb, was called here by matching the DNA to germline. The CDR3 is 23 amino acids. V shed 1 base and J 3 bases; nucleotides not matched to a gene: 28. Germline V lookup: CDR1 TSWWSYY, CDR2 QGS. In nucleotides, the CDR3 is TGTGCTCTTGGGGAACCTCTCCTCCTCCTGTGCTGGGGGAACCTGGAAACGGCCGATAAACTCATCTTT. As protein: CALGEPLLLLCWGNLETADKLIF.

This clone was observed many times. The TCRdb protein comes from a much larger clone and disagrees with this DNA's translation at residue 11, likely due to a read error; the protein given here is derived from the DNA. The sample holds other DNA sequences that translate to the same CDR3. V gene TRDV1 combines with J gene TRDJ1; D possibly uses TRDD2 or TRDD3 (5 bases each). The V gene's germline CDR1 is TSWWSYY and CDR2 QGS. The CDR3 is made up of 19 amino acids. The DNA for the CDR3 is TGTGCTCTTGGGCTATACGGTAAATGGCGTCGGGCCTACACTGATAAACTCACCTTT. Amino acids: CALGLYGKWRRAYTDKLTF.

This clone was observed a handful of times. The likely explanation is a read error, given a far larger clone one base away. The same CDR3 also results from other DNA sequences found in this sample. This chain links TRDV1 with TRDJ1; TRDD3 aligns across 13 bases. TCRdb carries no J gene annotation; the J gene was assigned here by matching the DNA with germline. Trimming at V came to 0 bases and at J to 5 bases, leaving 30 bases not matched to a gene. The CDR3 length is 25 residues. Per germline, CDR1 TSWWSYY and CDR2 QGS. CDR3 coding DNA: TGTGCTCTTGGGGAACTGGGCCCCTGGGGGTACCCGCTTACTACTGGGGGATACGAGACTGATAAACTCATCTTT. Its protein is CALGELGPWGYPLTTGGYETDKLIF.

This clone has a count of ten or more. A far larger clone lies a single base away; this is likely a read error. This chain connects TRDV1 to TRDJ1; 11 bases align to TRDD3. The CDR3 spans 22 residues. Germline V lookup: CDR1 TSWWSYY, CDR2 QGS. Losses at the gene ends were 3 bases for V and 0 bases for J; bases not matched to a gene: 21. In nucleotides, the CDR3 is TGTGCTCTTGGGGACCTTTCCTCCTGCGGGTTACTGGGGGATAGGAACACCGATAAACTCATCTTT. Protein product: CALGDLSSCGLLGDRNTDKLIF.

This clone was seen only a few times. One base separates it from a far larger clone, so it is likely a read error. At the DNA level, this CDR3 is encoded by other sequences in the same sample as well. The V call is TRDV1, the J call TRDJ1; D is perhaps TRDD3 (5 bases). Germline matching of the DNA provided the J gene here, since TCRdb leaves it blank. CDR1 and CDR2 (germline): TSWWSYY, QGS. The length of the CDR3 is 14 residues. The CDR3 nucleotides read TGCGCTCTTGGGGAACGGATGTACACCGATAAACTCATCTTT. Residues: CALGERMYTDKLIF.

About this clone: This DNA's translation differs at residue 11 from TCRdb's protein, which comes from a much larger clone; a read error is likely, and the protein shown is translated from the DNA. V usage is TRDV2 and J usage is TRDJ1, with a possible D match to TRDD3 (5 bases). The J gene, missing from TCRdb, was assigned here through DNA to germline matching. Germline V gene data show CDR1 as GEAIGNYY and CDR2 as EKD. The CDR3 covers 14 residues. The CDR3 here is CACDTIWEADRLIF. CDR3 DNA sequence: TGTGCCTGTGACACCATCTGGGAAGCCGATAGACTCATCTTT.

With regard to this clone: TCRdb's protein for this DNA is that of a much larger clone and differs from the translation at residue 8, likely a read error; the protein shown is the DNA translation. The chain recombines TRDV3 with TRDJ1; 9 bases line up with TRDD3. There are 18 residues in the CDR3. The V segment lost 3 bases and the J segment 1 base; nucleotides outside the gene matches: 18. Germline V CDR1 and CDR2: TVYSNPD, GDNSRS (reference sequence). The chain's CDR3 is CAFRFPYRGILATDKLIF. The CDR3 DNA is TGTGCCTTCAGGTTCCCTTACCGGGGGATACTGGCCACCGATAAACTCATCTTT. Full variable domain (rest looked up from reference TRDV3 and TRDJ1): CDKVTQSSPDQTVASGSEVVLLCTYDTVYSNPDLFWYRIRPDYSFQFVFYGDNSRSEGADFTQGRFSVKHILTQKAFHLVISPVRTEDSATYYCAFRFPYRGILATDKLIFGKGTRVTVEP.

This clone occurred many times. A much larger clonotype is one base distant, so this may be a read error. This sample includes further DNA sequences coding for the same CDR3. V gene TRDV1 combines with J gene TRDJ1; TRDD3 agrees at 7 bases. Germline V gene lookup returns CDR1 TSWWSYY and CDR2 QGS. CDR3 size: 17 residues. V was clipped by 6 bases and J by 2 bases; unmatched bases: 15. CDR3 in amino acids: CALGDRGGIQKTDKLIF. The DNA for the CDR3 is TGTGCTCTTGGCGACAGAGGAGGGATACAAAAGACCGATAAACTCATCTTT.

Note on this clone: TCRdb's entry gives the protein of a much larger clone, which mismatches this DNA's translation at residue 9, likely from a read error; the protein reported here is translated from the DNA. J is TRDJ1 and V is TRDV1; 10 bases align to TRDD3. Germline CDR1 reads TSWWSYY; CDR2 reads QGS. V gave up 0 bases and J gave up 6 bases; unmatched junction bases: 22. The CDR3 spans 21 residues. The CDR3 loop is CALGELCGYLGDIGRGHKLIF. The CDR3 nucleotides read TGTGCTCTTGGGGAACTATGTGGGTACCTGGGGGATATAGGGCGGGGGCATAAACTCATCTTT.

With regard to this clone: The protein in TCRdb stems from a much larger clone and differs at residue 8 from this DNA's translation, likely a read error; here the protein is translated from the DNA. The chain recombines TRDV1 with TRDJ1; 10 positions match TRDD3. The J gene is absent in TCRdb and was assigned here via DNA matching to germline. With V trimmed by 2 bases and J by 3 bases, 15 bases remained unmatched. From germline, CDR1 is TSWWSYY and CDR2 QGS. The length of the CDR3 is 19 residues. The CDR3 nucleotides read TGTGCTCTTGGGGAATTCTTACTCGTTACTGGGGGATGGGCCGATAAACTCATCTTT. Amino acid sequence: CALGEFLLVTGGWADKLIF.

This clone has at least ten counts. This DNA's translation and the protein TCRdb lists, from a much larger clone, do not match at residue 8, likely due to a read error; the protein shown is translated from the DNA. The chain is built from TRDV3 and TRDJ1; 13 nucleotides agree with TRDD3. The CDR3 loop spans 21 amino acids. The V gene's germline CDR1 is TVYSNPD and CDR2 GDNSRS (reference sequence). Trimming took 4 bases from V and 0 from J; bases not matched to a gene: 23. CDR3 in amino acids: CASTSSLQYTGGYGYTDKLIF. CDR3 nucleotides: TGTGCCTCCACATCTTCCTTACAGTACACTGGGGGATACGGTTACACCGATAAACTCATCTTT.

This clone showed up many times. The protein given by TCRdb reflects a much larger clone and differs at residue 8 from this DNA's translation, likely from a read error; the protein shown is the DNA's translation. The chain carries TRDV1 and TRDJ1; 8 bases align to TRDD3. The J gene, missing from TCRdb, was assigned here through DNA to germline matching. V shed 2 bases, J shed 8 bases, and the junction held 22 bases outside the gene matches. This CDR3 spans 19 amino acids. CDR1 and CDR2 from the germline V gene are TSWWSYY and QGS. The DNA of the CDR3 is TGTGCTCTTGGGGAAGCGTCGGGTCCCAACTACTGGGGGGGCTACAAACTCATCTTT. Protein product: CALGEASGPNYWGGYKLIF.